These T cell receptor beta chains were read from a single sample in a study of control samples from healthy donors and cancer patients. Assay: immunoSEQ multiplex PCR; the TCRdb copy retains only in-frame clones and omits some. The sample records around 150,000 clones, 75% to 90% being singletons. Sequences were obtained from blood. The source of these receptors is a man aged 30 to 45 in good health. The CDR3 runs from the conserved cysteine through the conserved F or W. The order of the fields is clone size, V gene, D gene, J gene, CDR3 protein, CDR3 DNA. The D gene is left open where the match is weak. Clone sizes are given selectively: once, few, many, or a class where the clone is expanded.

>NA|TRBV10-2|NA|TRBJ1-1
CASSGAVNTEAFF
TGCGCCAGCAGTGGAGCAGTAAACACTGAAGCTTTCTTT
>NA|TRBV21-1|NA|TRBJ2-2
CAIRGIIFTNTGELFF
TGTGCCATCAGGGGTATAATATTCACGAACACCGGGGAGCTGTTTTTT
>NA|TRBV6-2/TRBV6-3|NA|TRBJ2-7
CASSYSRRVPEQYF
TGTGCCAGCAGTTACTCGCGTAGAGTTCCCGAGCAGTACTTC
>NA|TRBV19|NA|TRBJ1-2
CASSTPLRAHYGYTF
TGTGCCAGTAGTACGCCTCTGAGGGCCCACTATGGCTACACCTTC
>NA|TRBV2|TRBD1|TRBJ1-4
CASSEARGQGSGEKLFF
TGTGCCAGCAGTGAAGCGAGGGGACAGGGGTCGGGTGAAAAACTGTTTTTT
>NA|TRBV3-1/TRBV3-2|TRBD1|TRBJ1-1
CASSQPGQGVGEAFF
TGTGCCAGCAGCCAACCGGGACAGGGAGTTGGTGAAGCTTTCTTT
>once|TRBV10-3|TRBD2|TRBJ2-7
CAISEGSGSGEQYF
TGTGCCATCAGTGAAGGTAGCGGGAGTGGAGAGCAGTACTTC
>NA|TRBV7-9|TRBD1|TRBJ2-7
CASSTTGQTYEQYF
TGTGCCAGCAGCACCACGGGACAGACCTACGAGCAGTACTTC
>NA|TRBV24-1|NA|TRBJ2-2
CATSTPGGKGELFF
TGTGCCACCAGCACACCCGGGGGAAAGGGGGAGCTGTTTTTT
>NA|TRBV18|TRBD2|TRBJ2-2
CASSPRGLAGDTGELFF
TGTGCCAGCTCACCACGGGGACTAGCGGGAGACACCGGGGAGCTGTTTTTT
>NA|TRBV10-3|NA|TRBJ1-2
CAISESGGESYGGYTF
TGTGCCATCAGTGAGTCTGGAGGGGAGAGTTATGGTGGCTACACCTTC
>NA|TRBV28|NA|TRBJ2-3
CASSSPDSRSTDTQYF
TGTGCCAGCAGTTCCCCCGACAGCCGGAGCACAGATACGCAGTATTTT
>NA|TRBV19|NA|TRBJ1-2
CASSIERHGNYGYTF
TGTGCCAGTAGTATAGAGAGACACGGTAACTATGGCTACACCTTC
>NA|TRBV29-1|NA|TRBJ1-1
CSVGGLMNTEAFF
TGCAGCGTTGGGGGCCTCATGAACACTGAAGCTTTCTTT
>NA|TRBV20-1|NA|TRBJ1-5
CSARDEVAQHF
TGCAGTGCTAGAGATGAAGTGGCCCAGCATTTT
>NA|TRBV30|TRBD1|TRBJ2-7
CAWSGDRGFGEQYF
TGTGCCTGGAGTGGGGACAGGGGTTTTGGCGAGCAGTACTTC
>NA|TRBV19|TRBD1|TRBJ1-6
CASEDRVGSPLHF
TGTGCCAGTGAAGACAGGGTCGGATCACCCCTCCACTTT
>NA|TRBV7-3|NA|TRBJ2-1
CASSSRRGEQFF
TGTGCCAGCAGTTCAAGGCGGGGTGAGCAGTTCTTC
>NA|TRBV6-1|NA|TRBJ1-1
CASSELGMNTEAFF
TGTGCCAGCAGTGAATTAGGGATGAACACTGAAGCTTTCTTT
>NA|TRBV10-3|NA|TRBJ1-5
CAISEEGINQPQHF
TGTGCCATCAGTGAGGAGGGAATCAATCAGCCCCAGCATTTT
>NA|TRBV5-4|NA|TRBJ2-3
CASSFWETTDTQYF
TGTGCCAGCAGCTTTTGGGAAACCACAGATACGCAGTATTTT
>NA|TRBV18|NA|TRBJ2-6
CASSPGTTNSGANVLTF
TGTGCCAGCTCACCCGGGACAACCAACTCTGGGGCCAACGTCCTGACTTTC
>NA|TRBV10-3|NA|TRBJ1-1
CATLQVGGETEAFF
TGTGCCACCCTACAGGTAGGGGGTGAAACTGAAGCTTTCTTT
>NA|TRBV20-1|NA|TRBJ2-7
CSARDGYEQYF
TGCAGTGCTAGAGATGGGTACGAGCAGTACTTC
>NA|TRBV15|NA|TRBJ2-2
CATSTGLNPDTGELFF
TGTGCCACCAGCACCGGACTGAATCCGGACACCGGGGAGCTGTTTTTT
>NA|TRBV19|NA|TRBJ2-7
CASSIDLGVYEQYF
TGTGCCAGTAGTATAGACCTCGGGGTCTACGAGCAGTACTTC
>NA|TRBV19|NA|TRBJ1-2
CASSIEGPQAINYGYTF
TGTGCCAGTAGTATAGAAGGTCCACAGGCGATAAACTATGGCTACACCTTC
>NA|TRBV7-2|NA|TRBJ2-5
CASSFFLAGETQYF
TGTGCCAGCAGCTTCTTTTTGGCCGGGGAGACCCAGTACTTC
>NA|TRBV20-1|NA|TRBJ1-5
CSASGLQGKGVSMPQHF
TGCAGTGCTAGTGGGTTGCAGGGGAAAGGGGTGTCTATGCCCCAGCATTTT
>NA|TRBV3-1/TRBV3-2|TRBD2|TRBJ2-7
CASSPGTSGAYEQYF
TGTGCCAGCAGCCCTGGGACTAGCGGAGCCTACGAGCAGTACTTC
>NA|TRBV19|NA|TRBJ1-1
CASSMVGTEAFF
TGTGCCAGTAGTATGGTTGGAACTGAAGCTTTCTTT
>NA|TRBV7-2|TRBD1|TRBJ1-4
CASSLVKTGQKLFF
TGTGCCAGCAGCTTAGTAAAGACAGGGCAAAAACTGTTTTTT
>NA|TRBV4-3|TRBD1|TRBJ1-6
CASSQSQGQGGFNGYNSPLHF
TGCGCCAGCAGCCAAAGCCAAGGGCAGGGGGGGTTTAACGGCTATAATTCACCCCTCCACTTT
>NA|TRBV27|NA|TRBJ2-3
CASSPTYSRTDTQYF
TGTGCCAGCAGTCCTACTTATTCTCGCACAGATACGCAGTATTTT
>once|TRBV4-1|NA|TRBJ1-3
CASSQIYGGQSGNTIYF
TGCGCCAGCAGCCAGATTTATGGAGGACAGAGTGGAAACACCATATATTTT
>NA|TRBV6-2/TRBV6-3|NA|TRBJ1-1
CASSYATEAFF
TGTGCCAGCAGTTACGCCACTGAAGCTTTCTTT
>many|TRBV25-1|NA|TRBJ2-7
CASSEERSGSGNEQYF
TGTGCCAGCAGTGAAGAACGGTCCGGGAGTGGCAACGAGCAGTACTTC
>NA|TRBV27|TRBD1|TRBJ1-3
CASKADRAGNTIYF
TGTGCCAGCAAAGCCGACAGGGCTGGAAACACCATATATTTT
>NA|TRBV6-4|NA|TRBJ1-4
CASSDSLYGPQGRSREKLFF
TGTGCCAGCAGTGACTCACTATACGGGCCGCAGGGACGGAGCCGTGAAAAACTGTTTTTT
>NA|TRBV18|NA|TRBJ2-2
CASSPQGRERGRTGELFF
TGTGCCAGCTCCCCACAGGGCCGAGAACGGGGAAGGACCGGGGAGCTGTTTTTT
>NA|TRBV6-5|TRBD1|TRBJ1-2
CASSPTGQIGYTF
TGTGCCAGCAGCCCCACGGGACAGATAGGCTACACCTTC